The 26 T cell receptor beta chains below were found in one sample sequenced in a study of T cells after yellow fever vaccination. Using its own MiXCR run on the 5' RACE reads, TCRdb lists one record per CDR3 protein. The repertoire holds around 300,000 distinct CDR3 sequences, over 4% seen once, with under 30% in the top ten. This specimen consisted of PBMCs, obtained 5 days after the yellow fever booster vaccination. These receptors were obtained from a young man who received the YFV17D yellow fever vaccine.

This clonotype was picked up many times. The chain uses TRBV20-1 and TRBJ2-3; D gene ambiguous. CDR3 length: 13 amino acids. V shed 4 bases and J shed 0 bases, with 8 bases lying between them. CDR1 is DFQATT, CDR2 SNEGSKA, per germline (reference sequence). The CDR3 DNA follows: TGCAGTGCTACCCCGTATAGCACAGATACGCAGTATTTT. It codes for CSATPYSTDTQYF.

This clonotype has only a few counts. The J gene is TRBJ2-2, the V gene TRBV24-1, with a tentative D call TRBD1 (5 bases). The CDR3 contains 14 residues. V lost 5 bases and J lost 1, with 7 bases in between. The germline CDR1 and CDR2 sequences are KGHDR and SFDVKD. DNA of the CDR3: TGTGCCACCAGTGGGACATTGAACACCGGGGAGCTGTTTTTT. Its protein product is CATSGTLNTGELFF.

A remark on this clonotype: A read error may explain this, as a much larger clone is one base away. This rearrangement joins TRBV6-5 to TRBJ2-2, with no clear D. V lost 2 bases to trimming and J lost 9 bases, with 10 bases between them. The CDR3 runs to 13 residues. Germline V gene data show CDR1 as MNHEY and CDR2 as SVGAGI. CDR3 DNA: TGTGCCAGCAGTTACCCCCCCTCCCGGGAGCTGTTTTTT. This sequence encodes CASSYPPSRELFF.

The gene calls are TRBV7-2 and TRBJ1-5; the D is unclear. V lost 1 base and J 2 bases, leaving 6 bases between the germline ends. Germline lookup yields CDR1 SGHTA and CDR2 FQGNSA. CDR3 length equals 14 residues. This CDR3 is CASSLEVGNQPQHF. Written as DNA, the CDR3 is TGTGCCAGCAGCTTAGAGGTTGGCAATCAGCCCCAGCATTTT.

V usage is TRBV10-3 and J usage is TRBJ2-2; 15 positions agree with TRBD2. Germline assignment: CDR1 ENHRY and CDR2 SYGVKD. This CDR3 region has 17 residues. The V and J ends lost 10 bases and 0 bases, in that order; junction bases with no gene match: 6. CDR3 sequence (DNA): TGTGCCACCACCGGGACTAGCGGGGGGTCGAACACCGGGGAGCTGTTTTTT. It specifies CATTGTSGGSNTGELFF.

This clonotype was counted at least ten times. The CDR3 is CASSPTSTDTQYF. The CDR3 region has the DNA TGTGCCAGCAGCCCGACTAGCACAGATACGCAGTATTTT. The V and J genes are TRBV7-3 and TRBJ2-3; no firm D call. The CDR3 is 13 amino acids. CDR1 and CDR2 from the germline V gene are SGHTA and FQGTGA. V was shortened by 5 bases and J by 0 bases, with 6 bases between the two germline ends.

The table lists this clonotype with a few counts. V is TRBV19 and J is TRBJ1-2, with TRBD1 matching 7 bases. Germline loops: CDR1 LNHDA, CDR2 SQIVND (reference sequence). Losses at the gene ends were 5 bases for V and 5 bases for J; bases not matched to a gene: 5. The CDR3 sequence is 13 residues long. CDR3 region: CASSEGARYGYTF. The CDR3 nucleotides read TGTGCCAGTAGTGAGGGGGCGCGATATGGCTACACCTTC.

This clonotype was detected only a few times. As DNA, the CDR3 is TGTGCCAGCAGTTACTCGAGATCGGGAAGGGAGAGCTCCTACGAGCAGTACTTC. Translated: CASSYSRSGRESSYEQYF. The chain links TRBV6-5 to TRBJ2-7; a possible D gene is TRBD2 (5 bases). Trimming took 0 bases from V and 0 from J, leaving 18 bases between them. The CDR3 loop spans 18 amino acids. The V gene's germline CDR1 is MNHEY and CDR2 SVGAGI.

The chain uses TRBV7-2 and TRBJ2-1; 9 nucleotides line up with TRBD1. CDR3 length: 16 residues. The V gene end was trimmed by 5 bases and the J gene end by 7 bases; junction bases not matched to a gene: 12. Germline V gives CDR1 SGHTA, CDR2 FQGNSA. In nucleotides, the CDR3 is TGTGCCAGCAGCCCACACCCGGGACAGGGAAAGAATGAGCAGTTCTTC. Translating gives CASSPHPGQGKNEQFF.

Worth noting for this clonotype: The DNA is left out, because the CDR3 cannot be placed on it with certainty; the CDR3 is given as TCRdb lists it. This sequence joins TRBV6-2 or TRBV6-3 and TRBJ1-2; TRBD1, as called in the table, went unchecked against the DNA. The CDR3 spans 15 residues, counting both ends. The germline CDR1 and CDR2 sequences are MNHEY and SVGEGT. Here the CDR3 reads CASSTSGQGNYGYTF.

The sample holds many counts of this clonotype. The chain links TRBV20-1 to TRBJ1-5; the D gene is possibly TRBD1 (6 bases). The germline V gene has CDR1 DFQATT and CDR2 SNEGSKA (reference sequence). This CDR3 has 12 residues. V was cut by 5 bases and J by 3 bases, with 8 bases left in between. CDR3 residues: CSAEGDNQPQHF. CDR3 DNA: TGCAGTGCTGAGGGGGACAATCAGCCCCAGCATTTT.

This clonotype was counted many times. The chain combines TRBV3-1 with TRBJ2-5; D is perhaps TRBD2 (6 bases). This CDR3 comprises 14 residues. Trimming pared 6 bases from V and 4 bases from J, leaving 15 bases between. Germline V gives CDR1 LGHDT, CDR2 YNNKEL (reference sequence). The CDR3 spells CASSPGEGLETQYF. CDR3 bases: TGTGCCAGCAGTCCGGGAGAAGGGTTAGAGACCCAGTACTTC.

The rearrangement uses TRBV5-1 and TRBJ2-1; a weak D match, TRBD2 (6 bases). V was shortened by 5 bases and J by 7 bases, with 13 bases between the two germline ends. Germline V gives CDR1 SGHRS, CDR2 YFSETQ. This CDR3 has 13 residues. CDR3 bases: TGCGCCAGCAGTCCCGGGACTGAGAATGAGCAGTTCTTC. Its protein product is CASSPGTENEQFF.

This chain joins TRBV4-3 and TRBJ2-7; no definite D call. Per the germline V gene, CDR1 is LGHNA and CDR2 is YSLEER. Deletions cut 0 bases from V and 3 bases from J, with 15 bases between. There are 16 residues in the CDR3. The CDR3 DNA follows: TGCGCCAGCAGCCAAGAGAGGCAGACTTACCTCTACGAGCAGTACTTC. Its translation is CASSQERQTYLYEQYF.

This chain joins TRBV4-2 and TRBJ2-3; D is possibly TRBD2 (7 bases). The CDR3 is 15 residues long. V was pared by 1 base and J by 2 bases, with 10 bases between. The V gene's germline CDR1 is LGHNA and CDR2 YNFKEQ. CDR3 in DNA: TGTGCCAGCAGCCAAGGCGGGGGCCACACAGATACGCAGTATTTT. Its protein is CASSQGGGHTDTQYF.

This clonotype was recorded a few times. The V gene is TRBV28, the J gene TRBJ2-1; 7 bases fit TRBD1. CDR1 is MDHEN and CDR2 is SYDVKM in the germline V gene. V dropped 8 bases and J dropped 4; count of bases not matched to a gene: 5. CDR3 size: 13 residues. The CDR3 protein is CASLRDSYNEQFF. The CDR3 coding sequence is TGTGCCAGCCTCCGGGACAGTTACAATGAGCAGTTCTTC.

V is TRBV2 and J is TRBJ2-5; D is undetermined. The CDR3 totals 13 residues. V was shortened by 0 bases and J by 5 bases, with 7 bases between the two germline ends. CDR1 and CDR2 (germline): SNHLY, FYNNEI. The CDR3 reads CASSEALRETQYF. CDR3 bases: TGTGCCAGCAGTGAAGCGCTAAGGGAGACCCAGTACTTC.

The V and J genes are TRBV5-1 and TRBJ2-3; a weak D match, TRBD2 (6 bases). V was shortened by 4 bases and J by 6 bases, with 24 bases between the two germline ends. Germline V gene lookup returns CDR1 SGHRS and CDR2 YFSETQ. This CDR3 contains 17 residues. The CDR3 DNA reads as TGCGCCAGCAGCCGTATCCCGGGACTGGACCTCACCGATACGCAGTATTTT. Its translation is CASSRIPGLDLTDTQYF.

The CDR3 DNA follows: TGCAGTGCCCCTAGCTTGGGCAGGAGAGGAAACTATGGCTACACCTTC. It specifies CSAPSLGRRGNYGYTF. The chain combines TRBV20-1 with TRBJ1-2; D is undetermined. Germline V gives CDR1 DFQATT, CDR2 SNEGSKA (reference sequence). V lost 6 bases and J lost 2, with 22 bases in between. The CDR3 spans 16 residues.

The rearrangement joins TRBV4-3 to TRBJ1-1, with 7 nucleotides matching TRBD1. The CDR3 has 16 amino acids. CDR1 and CDR2 (germline): LGHNA, YSLEER. The ends lost 1 base at V and 1 base at J; junction bases unmatched: 6. The CDR3 coding sequence is TGCGCCAGCAGCCAAGGCTGGGACAGTGAGAACACTGAAGCTTTCTTT. Protein sequence: CASSQGWDSENTEAFF.

This clonotype appeared a few times. The rearrangement joins TRBV7-2 to TRBJ2-1; 12 bases are shared with TRBD2. In germline, CDR1 is SGHTA, CDR2 FQGNSA. V dropped 6 bases and J dropped 15; count of bases not matched to a gene: 9. The CDR3 extends over 13 amino acids. This CDR3 is CASSLGAGLAGFF. CDR3 bases: TGTGCCAGCAGTCTAGGGGCGGGACTAGCGGGGTTCTTC. Together with reference TRBV7-2 and TRBJ2-1, the CDR3 gives the full variable domain: GAGVSQSPSNKVTEKGKDVELRCDPISGHTALYWYRQSLGQGLEFLIYFQGNSAPDKSGLPSDRFSAERTGGSVSTLTIQRTQQEDSAVYLCASSLGAGLAGFFGPGTRLTVL.

V usage is TRBV28 and J usage is TRBJ1-2; D unclear. Trimming cost V 3 bases and J 3 bases, with 11 bases left between them. CDR3 length: 14 residues. In germline, CDR1 is MDHEN, CDR2 SYDVKM. CDR3 amino acids: CASSFGGIYYGYTF. CDR3 DNA sequence: TGTGCCAGCAGTTTTGGAGGGATATACTATGGCTACACCTTC.

This clonotype was seen a few times. This sequence joins TRBV4-3 and TRBJ2-4, with D hard to call. V shed 4 bases and J shed 1 base, with 8 bases lying between them. Per the germline V gene, CDR1 is LGHNA and CDR2 is YSLEER. This CDR3 region has 14 residues. Here the CDR3 DNA reads TGCGCCAGCAGCCCAAGATGGGCCAAAAACATTCAGTACTTC. Protein: CASSPRWAKNIQYF.

At least ten counts were recorded for this clonotype. The chain carries TRBV6-7 and TRBJ2-7; no firm D call. TRBV6-7 is labeled an ORF, and its function is uncertain. The V and J ends lost 5 bases and 5 bases respectively, with 19 bases between them. CDR3 length: 15 residues. As DNA, the CDR3 is TGTGCCAGCAGTCGTCACCTATCCCCTGGCGACGAGCAGTACTTC. It encodes CASSRHLSPGDEQYF.

This clonotype came up a few times. The chain uses TRBV30 and TRBJ1-2; tentatively, D is TRBD1 (6 bases). V was shortened by 2 bases and J by 4 bases, with 11 bases between the two germline ends. This CDR3 contains 13 residues. The V gene's germline CDR1 is GTSNPN and CDR2 SVGIG (reference sequence). The CDR3 loop reads CAWSIGGLYGYTF. CDR3 bases: TGTGCCTGGAGTATCGGGGGGCTCTATGGCTACACCTTC.

This clonotype was recorded a few times. The chain carries TRBV9 and TRBJ2-2; TRBD2 agrees at 7 bases. CDR3 size: 17 residues. The trim removed 2 bases at V and 1 base at J, leaving 8 bases unmatched. Germline-derived CDR1 and CDR2 are SGDLS and YYNGEE. CDR3 sequence (DNA): TGTGCCAGCAGCGTCCCCCGGGACTACTTGAACACCGGGGAGCTGTTTTTT. Protein product: CASSVPRDYLNTGELFF. The full variable domain, rest sourced from reference TRBV9 and TRBJ2-2, is DSGVTQTPKHLITATGQRVTLRCSPRSGDLSVYWYQQSLDQGLQFLIQYYNGEERAKGNILERFSAQQFPDLHSELNLSSLELGDSALYFCASSVPRDYLNTGELFFGEGSRLTVL.